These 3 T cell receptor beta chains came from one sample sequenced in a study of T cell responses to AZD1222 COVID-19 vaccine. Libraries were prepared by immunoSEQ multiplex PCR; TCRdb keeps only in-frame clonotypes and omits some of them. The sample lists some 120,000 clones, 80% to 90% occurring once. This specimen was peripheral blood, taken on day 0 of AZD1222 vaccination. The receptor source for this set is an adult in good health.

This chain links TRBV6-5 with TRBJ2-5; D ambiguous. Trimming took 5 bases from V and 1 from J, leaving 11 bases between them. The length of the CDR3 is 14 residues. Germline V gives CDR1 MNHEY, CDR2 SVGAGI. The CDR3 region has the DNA TGTGCCAGCAGTCCCCAACGGACCCAAGAGACCCAGTACTTC. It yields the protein CASSPQRTQETQYF.

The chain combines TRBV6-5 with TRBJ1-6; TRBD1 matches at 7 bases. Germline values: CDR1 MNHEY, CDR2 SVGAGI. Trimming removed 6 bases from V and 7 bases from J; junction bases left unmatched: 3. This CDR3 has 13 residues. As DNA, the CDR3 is TGTGCCAGCAGGGGACAGTTAAATTCACCCCTCCACTTT. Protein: CASRGQLNSPLHF.

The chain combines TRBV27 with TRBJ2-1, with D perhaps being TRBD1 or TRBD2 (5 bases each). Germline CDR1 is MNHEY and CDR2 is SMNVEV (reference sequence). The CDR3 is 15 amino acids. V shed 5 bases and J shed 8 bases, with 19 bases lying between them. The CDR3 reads CASSRRGLIGYEQFF. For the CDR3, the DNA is TGTGCCAGCAGTCGCCGGGGCCTCATTGGGTATGAGCAGTTCTTC.